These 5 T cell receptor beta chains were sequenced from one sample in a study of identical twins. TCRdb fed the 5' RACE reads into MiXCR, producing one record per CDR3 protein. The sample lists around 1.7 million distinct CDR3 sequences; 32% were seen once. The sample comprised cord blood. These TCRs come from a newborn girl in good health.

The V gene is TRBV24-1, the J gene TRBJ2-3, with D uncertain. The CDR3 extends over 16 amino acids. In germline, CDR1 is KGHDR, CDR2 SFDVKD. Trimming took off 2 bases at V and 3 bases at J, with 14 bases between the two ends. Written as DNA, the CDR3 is TGTGCCACCAGTGATTCCGTCTCGTCTGGGACAGATACGCAGTATTTT. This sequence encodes CATSDSVSSGTDTQYF.

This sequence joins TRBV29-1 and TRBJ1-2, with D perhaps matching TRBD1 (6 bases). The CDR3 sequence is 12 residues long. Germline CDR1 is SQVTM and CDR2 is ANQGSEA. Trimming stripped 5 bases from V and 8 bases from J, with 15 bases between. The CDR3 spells CSVWAGALGYTF. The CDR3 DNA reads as TGCAGCGTTTGGGCAGGGGCGCTGGGCTACACCTTC.

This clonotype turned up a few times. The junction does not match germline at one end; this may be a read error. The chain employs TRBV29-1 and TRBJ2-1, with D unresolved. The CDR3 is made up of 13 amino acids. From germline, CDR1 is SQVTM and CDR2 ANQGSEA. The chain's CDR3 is CSLRPASHNEQFF. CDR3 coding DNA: TGCAGCCTCCGTCCGGCCTCCCACAATGAGCAGTTCTTC.

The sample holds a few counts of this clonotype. The CDR3 reads CASSLGAGGPYEQFF. The CDR3 DNA reads as TGTGCCAGCAGTTTAGGAGCGGGGGGGCCATATGAGCAGTTCTTC. The gene calls are TRBV12-3 or TRBV12-4 and TRBJ2-1; 10 bases match TRBD2. V lost 1 base to trimming and J lost 8 bases; unmatched junction nucleotides: 5. CDR3 length: 15 amino acids.

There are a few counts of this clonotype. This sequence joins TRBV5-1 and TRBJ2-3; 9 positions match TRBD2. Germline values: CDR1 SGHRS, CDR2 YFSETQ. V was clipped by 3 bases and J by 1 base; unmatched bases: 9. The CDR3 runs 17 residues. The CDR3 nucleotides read TGCGCCAGCAGCTCGGAACTTCTAGCGGGACGCACAGATACGCAGTATTTT. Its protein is CASSSELLAGRTDTQYF. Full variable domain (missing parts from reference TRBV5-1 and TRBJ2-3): KAGVTQTPRYLIKTRGQQVTLSCSPISGHRSVSWYQQTPGQGLQFLFEYFSETQRNKGNFPGRFSGRQFSNSRSEMNVSTLELGDSALYLCASSSELLAGRTDTQYFGPGTRLTVL.